The 6 T cell receptor beta chains listed next were all sequenced from one sample in a study of glioma-infiltrating T cells after dendritic cell vaccination. The time point here: after dendritic cell vaccination, including at tumor progression/relapse. The method was immunoSEQ multiplex PCR; TCRdb's version includes in-frame clones alone and lacks a portion of them. The sample carries over 75,000 clones, over 75% recorded once. This material consisted of blood, taken after dendritic cell vaccination. Receptors were obtained from a human donor with glioblastoma.

This chain joins TRBV2 and TRBJ2-1; 14 bases match TRBD2. CDR3 length equals 15 residues. V lost 6 bases, J lost 6 bases, and 4 bases stayed unmatched. CDR1 and CDR2 (germline): SNHLY, FYNNEI. CDR3 DNA: TGTGCCAGCAGACCGGGACTAGCGGGAGTCAATGAGCAGTTCTTC. Residues: CASRPGLAGVNEQFF. The full variable domain, its missing parts supplied by reference TRBV2 and TRBJ2-1, is EPEVTQTPSHQVTQMGQEVILRCVPISNHLYFYWYRQILGQKVEFLVSFYNNEISEKSEIFDDQFSVERPDGSNFTLKIRSTKLEDSAMYFCASRPGLAGVNEQFFGPGTRLTVL.

V and J are TRBV7-2 and TRBJ2-3, with TRBD2 matching over 8 bases. J gave up 4 bases and V 5 bases, and 5 bases lay outside the gene matches. The CDR3 consists of 14 residues. CDR1 and CDR2 (germline): SGHTA, FQGNSA. The CDR3 DNA follows: TGTGCCAGCAGCCGGGGGGGTGGGGCAGATACGCAGTATTTT. It yields the protein CASSRGGGADTQYF.

This clone turned up a few times. The J gene is TRBJ2-7, the V gene TRBV2, with D possibly matching TRBD1 (5 bases). CDR3 size: 13 residues. Germline CDR1 and CDR2: SNHLY and FYNNEI. Trimming shortened V by 4 bases and J by 5 bases, and 12 bases separated the two germline ends. CDR3 sequence reads: CASSAQGFNEQYV. Here the CDR3 DNA reads TGTGCCAGCAGTGCCCAGGGTTTCAACGAGCAGTACGTC.

The CDR3: CASSSGTRFNEQFF. For the CDR3, the DNA is TGTGCCAGCAGCTCCGGGACTAGATTCAATGAGCAGTTCTTC. The J gene is TRBJ2-1, the V gene TRBV7-6, with 8 bases matching TRBD2. The CDR3 sequence is 14 residues long. CDR1 is SGHVS, CDR2 FNYEAQ, per germline. The trim removed 4 bases at V and 6 bases at J, leaving 5 bases unmatched.

V usage is TRBV7-9 and J usage is TRBJ1-5; 7 bases fit TRBD1. With V trimmed by 4 bases and J by 5 bases, 14 bases remained unmatched. CDR1 is SEHNR, CDR2 FQNEAQ, per germline (reference sequence). This CDR3 has 17 residues. The CDR3 DNA follows: TGTGCCAGCAGCTCCACATATTCCGGGACAGATTATCAGCCCCAGCATTTT. The encoded protein is CASSSTYSGTDYQPQHF.

The chain has TRBV5-1 and TRBJ1-2; no clear D. From germline, CDR1 is SGHRS and CDR2 YFSETQ. The germline V and J ends were trimmed by 3 bases and 8 bases, with 14 bases remaining between them. The CDR3 loop spans 13 amino acids. The CDR3 DNA follows: TGCGCCAGCAGCTCCGAGGGTGGGATCGGCTACACCTTC. It encodes CASSSEGGIGYTF.